The 27 T cell receptor beta chains given below trace back to one sample, sequenced in a study of shared clonotypes between healthy human individuals. TCRdb's table, derived via immunoSEQ multiplex PCR, lists solely in-frame clones and lacks some. In the table there are roughly 1.4 million clones, approximately 98.5% of which are singletons. Sequencing input: naive CD4+ T cells sorted from blood. Stated subset: CD45RA+ positively selected. The receptor set was obtained from a man aged 25-45 years in good health.

This rearrangement joins TRBV4-1 to TRBJ2-5; D possibly corresponds to TRBD1 (6 bases). Trimming took off 0 bases at V and 5 bases at J, with 10 bases between the two ends. The CDR3 runs 14 residues. Germline assignment: CDR1 MGHRA and CDR2 YSYEKL. The CDR3 coding sequence is TGCGCCAGCAGCCAAGAACAGGGAATGGAGACCCAGTACTTC. This sequence encodes CASSQEQGMETQYF.

The genes are TRBV2 and TRBJ2-1; D is perhaps TRBD1 or TRBD2 (5 bases each). The germline V gene has CDR1 SNHLY and CDR2 FYNNEI. Deletions cut 6 bases from V and 3 bases from J, with 6 bases between. This CDR3 is 12 amino acids long. CDR3 coding DNA: TGTGCCAGCAGGGGGGACTACAATGAGCAGTTCTTC. Translated, it gives CASRGDYNEQFF.

The rearrangement joins TRBV28 to TRBJ1-5; D is ambiguous. Germline V gene sequence: CDR1 MDHEN, CDR2 SYDVKM. Trimming shortened V by 10 bases and J by 9 bases, and 22 bases separated the two germline ends. There are 14 residues in the CDR3. CDR3 DNA sequence: TGTGCCACCACAGTTTACCACGTCGCCTCGCCCCAGCATTTT. This codes for CATTVYHVASPQHF.

CDR3 protein: CASSSSTGEVYGYTF. Here the CDR3 DNA reads TGTGCCAGCAGTTCCTCGACAGGGGAGGTCTATGGCTACACCTTC. The chain has TRBV6-5 and TRBJ1-2; 8 bases are shared with TRBD1. V lost 4 bases and J lost 4; bases outside the gene matches: 8. Germline-derived CDR1 and CDR2 are MNHEY and SVGAGI. The CDR3 runs to 15 residues.

This clone was counted a few times. CDR3 amino acids: CASSYRDQPQHF. The CDR3 DNA reads as TGTGCCAGCAGCTACAGGGATCAGCCCCAGCATTTT. V usage is TRBV7-9 and J usage is TRBJ1-5; tentatively, D is TRBD1 (6 bases). CDR1 is SEHNR and CDR2 is FQNEAQ in the germline V gene (reference sequence). The CDR3 extends over 12 amino acids. V was trimmed by 4 bases and J by 5 bases, leaving 6 bases between them. The full variable domain, rest sourced from reference TRBV7-9 and TRBJ1-5, is DTGVSQNPRHKITKRGQNVTFRCDPISEHNRLYWYRQTLGQGPEFLTYFQNEAQLEKSRLLSDRFSAERPKGSFSTLEIQRTEQGDSAMYLCASSYRDQPQHFGDGTRLSIL.

This rearrangement joins TRBV5-1 to TRBJ2-5, with D possibly TRBD2 on 5 matching bases. CDR3 length: 11 amino acids. The V gene lost 4 bases and the J gene lost 5 bases, with 6 bases spanning the gap. The germline CDR1 and CDR2 sequences are SGHRS and YFSETQ. CDR3 sequence (DNA): TGCGCCAGCAGCCAGCGGGAGACCCAGTACTTC. Translating it yields CASSQRETQYF.

This chain joins TRBV7-9 and TRBJ2-1; D remains ambiguous. The CDR3 is made up of 14 amino acids. V lost 1 base and J 6 bases, leaving 10 bases between the germline ends. Germline V gene lookup returns CDR1 SEHNR and CDR2 FQNEAQ (reference sequence). The DNA of the CDR3 is TGTGCCAGCAGCTTAGAGGCGGCTTCCAATGAGCAGTTCTTC. It specifies CASSLEAASNEQFF.

The chain joins TRBV9 to TRBJ2-3; 12 bases agree with TRBD2. From germline, CDR1 is SGDLS and CDR2 YYNGEE. CDR3 length: 14 residues. The V and J ends lost 7 bases and 4 bases, in that order; junction bases with no gene match: 4. CDR3 DNA sequence: TGTGCCAGCGAGAGACTAGCGGGAGCAGATACGCAGTATTTT. Encoded protein: CASERLAGADTQYF. Looking up the rest from reference TRBV9 and TRBJ2-3 gives the full variable domain: DSGVTQTPKHLITATGQRVTLRCSPRSGDLSVYWYQQSLDQGLQFLIQYYNGEERAKGNILERFSAQQFPDLHSELNLSSLELGDSALYFCASERLAGADTQYFGPGTRLTVL.

This clone was picked up one time. The genes are TRBV18 and TRBJ2-1; D is undetermined. The V gene lost 0 bases and the J gene lost 4 bases, with 16 bases spanning the gap. CDR1 and CDR2 from the germline V gene are KGHSH and LQKENI. CDR3 size: 17 residues. CDR3: CASSPPQSFALYNEQFF. The CDR3 DNA follows: TGTGCCAGCTCACCACCCCAGAGTTTTGCTTTATACAATGAGCAGTTCTTC.

This clone appeared a single time. The J gene is TRBJ1-1, the V gene TRBV28; no clear D gene. V lost 3 bases, J lost 1 base, and 12 bases lay in between. Germline V gives CDR1 MDHEN, CDR2 SYDVKM. CDR3 length: 15 amino acids. CDR3 in amino acids: CASSFDARKNTEAFF. The CDR3 DNA reads as TGTGCCAGCAGTTTCGACGCCAGGAAGAACACTGAAGCTTTCTTT.

J is TRBJ2-1 and V is TRBV5-1, with D possibly matching TRBD1 (6 bases). Trimming stripped 2 bases from V and 14 bases from J, with 11 bases between. The CDR3 has 11 amino acids. CDR1 SGHRS and CDR2 YFSETQ come from the germline V gene. The CDR3 coding sequence is TGCGCCAGCAGCTTCGCAGGGGAGAAGTTCTTC. This translates into CASSFAGEKFF. Filled out from reference TRBV5-1 and TRBJ2-1, the complete variable domain reads KAGVTQTPRYLIKTRGQQVTLSCSPISGHRSVSWYQQTPGQGLQFLFEYFSETQRNKGNFPGRFSGRQFSNSRSEMNVSTLELGDSALYLCASSFAGEKFFGPGTRLTVL.

The gene calls are TRBV7-3 and TRBJ2-1, with TRBD1 matching 8 bases. V lost 1 base to trimming and J lost 1 base; unmatched junction nucleotides: 6. The germline gives CDR1 SGHTA, CDR2 FQGTGA. CDR3 length: 17 residues. CDR3 nucleotides: TGTGCCAGCAGCTTAATATCGGGACAGGAGTCCTACAATGAGCAGTTCTTC. Translating it yields CASSLISGQESYNEQFF.

Concerning this clone: Different DNA sequences within this sample yield the same CDR3. V usage is TRBV7-2 and J usage is TRBJ2-1; 7 positions match TRBD1. Germline V lookup: CDR1 SGHTA, CDR2 FQGNSA. The CDR3 extends over 14 amino acids. Losses at the gene ends were 3 bases for V and 1 base for J; bases not matched to a gene: 0. The CDR3 sequence: CASSFRGSYNEQFF. The CDR3 DNA follows: TGTGCCAGCAGCTTCAGGGGGTCCTACAATGAGCAGTTCTTC.

The rearrangement joins TRBV18 to TRBJ2-7, with D possibly matching TRBD1 (7 bases). The germline CDR1 and CDR2 sequences are KGHSH and LQKENI. V lost 3 bases to trimming and J lost 4 bases, with 22 bases between them. CDR3 length: 17 residues. In DNA, the CDR3 is TGTGCCAGCTCACCGGCCGTAGTTGGCTCAGGGGGGTACGAGCAGTACTTC. As protein: CASSPAVVGSGGYEQYF.

The chain combines TRBV7-2 with TRBJ2-3; D is undetermined. The germline CDR1 and CDR2 sequences are SGHTA and FQGNSA. The length of the CDR3 is 13 residues. V was cut by 0 bases and J by 7 bases, with 8 bases left in between. The chain's CDR3 is CASSLATPNTQYF. The CDR3 nucleotides read TGTGCCAGCAGCTTAGCCACCCCTAATACGCAGTATTTT.

This chain links TRBV11-3 with TRBJ2-1; perhaps D is TRBD1 or TRBD2 (6 bases each). The germline V and J ends were trimmed by 5 bases and 5 bases, with 22 bases remaining between them. In germline, CDR1 is SGHNT, CDR2 YENEEA. This CDR3 is 17 amino acids long. The CDR3 loop reads CASSNRVGRERNNEQFF. CDR3 in DNA: TGTGCCAGCAGCAACAGGGTCGGGCGGGAAAGGAACAATGAGCAGTTCTTC.

The sample holds one count of this clone. The chain combines TRBV28 with TRBJ2-6; possibly TRBD1 for D (6 bases). The CDR3 has 16 residues. Germline CDR1 and CDR2: MDHEN and SYDVKM. Between the trimmed V and J ends, which lost 4 bases and 1 base, there was a span of 11 bases. The CDR3 sequence is CASSSSGQSGANVLTF. CDR3 sequence (DNA): TGTGCCAGCAGTTCAAGCGGACAGTCTGGGGCCAACGTCCTGACTTTC. The full variable domain, with the rest looked up from reference TRBV28 and TRBJ2-6, is DVKVTQSSRYLVKRTGEKVFLECVQDMDHENMFWYRQDPGLGLRLIYFSYDVKMKEKGDIPEGYSVSREKKERFSLILESASTNQTSMYLCASSSSGQSGANVLTFGAGSRLTVL.

The chain employs TRBV7-3 and TRBJ2-3; D is undetermined. Trimming removed 1 base at V and 1 base at J, with 6 bases between. CDR1 SGHTA and CDR2 FQGTGA come from the germline V gene. The CDR3 length is 14 residues. The CDR3 spells CASSLKWGTDTQYF. The CDR3 DNA is TGTGCCAGCAGCTTAAAGTGGGGCACAGATACGCAGTATTTT.

This sequence joins TRBV28 and TRBJ1-5, with TRBD1 identical over 9 bases. CDR1 is MDHEN, CDR2 SYDVKM, per germline. Losses at the gene ends were 5 bases for V and 7 bases for J; bases not matched to a gene: 6. CDR3 size: 14 residues. The CDR3: CASSPGTGWQPQHF. The DNA for the CDR3 is TGTGCCAGCAGTCCTGGGACAGGGTGGCAGCCCCAGCATTTT.

This chain uses TRBV18 with TRBJ2-7; D is tentatively TRBD1 or TRBD2 (5 bases each). CDR3 length: 15 residues. Trimming cost V 1 base and J 2 bases, with 12 bases left between them. Germline CDR1 is KGHSH and CDR2 is LQKENI. This chain's CDR3 is CASSPRGARAYEQYF. CDR3 DNA: TGTGCCAGCTCACCACGAGGGGCTCGGGCCTACGAGCAGTACTTC.

The rearrangement joins TRBV7-8 to TRBJ2-1, with a tentative D call TRBD2 (6 bases). CDR1 and CDR2 from the germline V gene are SGHVS and FQNEAQ. V dropped 5 bases and J dropped 3 bases, with 14 bases sitting between them. The CDR3 totals 15 residues. CDR3 nucleotide sequence: TGTGCCAGCAGCCCCCATGCGGGGATCTACAATGAGCAGTTCTTC. It is translated as CASSPHAGIYNEQFF.

The gene calls are TRBV27 and TRBJ2-1; 9 nucleotides agree with TRBD2. This CDR3 is 16 amino acids long. CDR1 MNHEY and CDR2 SMNVEV come from the germline V gene (reference sequence). The junction had 13 bases not matched to a gene; V was cut back by 6 bases and J by 7 bases. CDR3 in DNA: TGTGCCAGCAGGAAGACAGCGGGAGGCTGGGAGAATGAGCAGTTCTTC. Protein: CASRKTAGGWENEQFF.

This chain joins TRBV28 and TRBJ1-5, with 8 bases aligning to TRBD1. V shed 6 bases and J 4 bases; nucleotides not matched to a gene: 8. This CDR3 is 15 amino acids long. Looked up from germline, CDR1 is MDHEN and CDR2 is SYDVKM. In DNA, the CDR3 is TGTGCCAGCAGGCCTCCGGGACAGGTGAATCAGCCCCAGCATTTT. Protein: CASRPPGQVNQPQHF.

The V and J genes are TRBV12-1 and TRBJ1-1. TRBV12-1 is annotated as a pseudogene. The length of the CDR3 is 15 residues. In DNA form, the CDR3 reads TGTGCCAGCAGCTTTTCCGCAGGGGGGAGGGCTGAAGCTTTCTTT. Its protein is CASSFSAGGRAEAFF.

The chain carries TRBV28 and TRBJ2-7, with TRBD1 identical over 8 bases. The CDR3 sequence is 15 residues long. Germline assignment: CDR1 MDHEN and CDR2 SYDVKM. The V and J ends lost 6 bases and 4 bases, in that order; junction bases with no gene match: 11. The CDR3 here is CASRAGGTGGYEQYF. CDR3 DNA: TGTGCCAGCAGGGCTGGGGGGACAGGAGGGTACGAGCAGTACTTC.

This clone is a singleton in its sample. The CDR3 DNA reads TGTGCCAGCAGCCCCAGGGGGTTCATGAACACTGAAGCTTTCTTT. Residues: CASSPRGFMNTEAFF. The rearrangement joins TRBV7-6 to TRBJ1-1; 7 bases are a match to TRBD1. Germline lookup yields CDR1 SGHVS and CDR2 FNYEAQ. Trimming took 5 bases from V and 0 from J; bases not matched to a gene: 6. The CDR3 covers 15 residues. Drawing the rest from reference TRBV7-6 and TRBJ1-1, the complete variable domain is GAGVSQSPRYKVTKRGQDVALRCDPISGHVSLYWYRQALGQGPEFLTYFNYEAQQDKSGLPNDRFSAERPEGSISTLTIQRTEQRDSAMYRCASSPRGFMNTEAFFGQGTRLTVV.

The chain employs TRBV6-6 and TRBJ2-7; 12 nucleotides align to TRBD2. J gave up 3 bases and V 8 bases, and 2 bases lay outside the gene matches. This CDR3 region has 13 residues. Germline CDR1 reads MNHNY; CDR2 reads SVGAGI (reference sequence). The DNA for the CDR3 is TGTGCCAGCTCGACTAGCGGGAGCTACGAGCAGTACTTC. As protein: CASSTSGSYEQYF.